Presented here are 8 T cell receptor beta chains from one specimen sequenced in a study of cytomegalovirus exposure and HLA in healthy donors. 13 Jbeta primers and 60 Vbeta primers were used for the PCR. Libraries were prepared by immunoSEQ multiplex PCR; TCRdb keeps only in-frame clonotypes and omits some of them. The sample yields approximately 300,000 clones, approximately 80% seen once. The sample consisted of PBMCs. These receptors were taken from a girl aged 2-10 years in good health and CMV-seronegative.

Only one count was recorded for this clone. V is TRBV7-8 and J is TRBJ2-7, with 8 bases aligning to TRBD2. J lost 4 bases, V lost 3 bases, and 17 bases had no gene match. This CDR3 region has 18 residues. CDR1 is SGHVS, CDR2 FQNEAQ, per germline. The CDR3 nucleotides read TGTGCCAGCAGCTTGGGGGCGTTCAGCGGGAGCTTTTTGTACGAGCAGTACTTC. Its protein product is CASSLGAFSGSFLYEQYF.

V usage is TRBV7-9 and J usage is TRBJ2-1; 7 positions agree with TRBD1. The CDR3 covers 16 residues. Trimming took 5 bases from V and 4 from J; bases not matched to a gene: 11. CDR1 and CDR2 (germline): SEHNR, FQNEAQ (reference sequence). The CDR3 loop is CASSPGNGQAYNEQFF. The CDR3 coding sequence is TGTGCCAGCAGCCCAGGTAATGGACAGGCTTACAATGAGCAGTTCTTC.

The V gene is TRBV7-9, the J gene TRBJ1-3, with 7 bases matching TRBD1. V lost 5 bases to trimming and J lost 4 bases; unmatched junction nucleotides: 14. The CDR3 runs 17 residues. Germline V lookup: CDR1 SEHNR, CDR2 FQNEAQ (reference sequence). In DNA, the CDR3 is TGTGCCAGCAGCCCCATACTCCGGACAGGTGGGGGAAACACCATATATTTT. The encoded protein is CASSPILRTGGGNTIYF.

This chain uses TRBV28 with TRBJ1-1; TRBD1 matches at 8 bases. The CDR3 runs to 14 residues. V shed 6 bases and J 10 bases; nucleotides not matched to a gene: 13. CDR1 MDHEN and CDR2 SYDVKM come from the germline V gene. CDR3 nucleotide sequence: TGTGCCAGCAGCTACACCGACAGGGGAGCTACAGCTTTCTTT. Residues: CASSYTDRGATAFF.

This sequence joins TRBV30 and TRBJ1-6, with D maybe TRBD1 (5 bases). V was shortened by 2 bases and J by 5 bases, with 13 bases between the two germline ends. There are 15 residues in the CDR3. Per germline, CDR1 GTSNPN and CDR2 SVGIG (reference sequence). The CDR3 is CAWSPGGTDNSPLHF. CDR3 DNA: TGTGCCTGGAGTCCGGGCGGGACGGATAATTCACCCCTCCACTTT.

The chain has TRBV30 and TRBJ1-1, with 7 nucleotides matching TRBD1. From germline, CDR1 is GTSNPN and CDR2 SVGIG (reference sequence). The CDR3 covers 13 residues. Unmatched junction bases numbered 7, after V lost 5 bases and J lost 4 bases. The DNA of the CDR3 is TGTGCCTGGGCCAGGGGGGTGAGCACTGAAGCTTTCTTT. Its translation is CAWARGVSTEAFF.

This chain's CDR3 is CASRARVAEAFF. The CDR3 DNA sequence: TGTGCCAGCCGCGCCCGGGTGGCTGAAGCTTTCTTT. V and J are TRBV7-8 and TRBJ1-1; D gene unclear. From germline, CDR1 is SGHVS and CDR2 FQNEAQ. The V end was cut by 8 bases, the J end by 6 bases, with 13 bases between. The CDR3 length is 12 residues.

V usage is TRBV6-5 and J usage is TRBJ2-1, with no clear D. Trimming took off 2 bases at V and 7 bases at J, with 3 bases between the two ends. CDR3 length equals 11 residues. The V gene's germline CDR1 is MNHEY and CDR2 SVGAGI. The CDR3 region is CASSYRNEQFF. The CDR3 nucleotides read TGTGCCAGCAGTTACCGGAATGAGCAGTTCTTC.